The next 13 T cell receptor beta chains were all read from a single sample in a study of blood T cell repertoires in COVID-19 (dated by TCRdb to 2018 to 2021). The library was built by means of the immunoSEQ multiplex PCR assay. TCRdb took over this immuneACCESS table, retaining in-frame rearrangements with V and J assigned. Such tables are incomplete; in checked studies, under half of the missing clones stem from an unresolved V gene, and the remainder is unexplained. Counted in this sample were 45,000 to 60,000 clones; 70% to 90% of them appeared once. Roughly 13% of the sample goes to the ten largest clones. What was sequenced was peripheral blood. These receptors were obtained from a human donor in a cohort sampled during active COVID-19.

The chain carries TRBV28 and TRBJ1-1; the match to TRBD1 covers 10 bases. Trimming at V came to 8 bases and at J to 6 bases, leaving 9 bases not matched to a gene. The CDR3 is 14 residues long. Germline V lookup: CDR1 MDHEN, CDR2 SYDVKM. As DNA, the CDR3 is TGTGCCAGCTACGACAGGGGGCGCTTACCTGAAGCTTTCTTT. Translation gives CASYDRGRLPEAFF.

V and J are TRBV4-1 and TRBJ1-5; D ambiguous. Deletions cut 0 bases from V and 6 bases from J, with 15 bases between. Germline lookup yields CDR1 MGHRA and CDR2 YSYEKL. The CDR3 loop spans 16 amino acids. For the CDR3, the DNA is TGCGCCAGCAGCCAAGATGAGCCCAGACTCGGTCAGCCCCAGCATTTT. Amino acid sequence: CASSQDEPRLGQPQHF.

The rearrangement links TRBV3-1 (or the pseudogene TRBV3-2) to TRBJ2-6; D is perhaps TRBD1 (6 bases). CDR1 is LGHDT, CDR2 YNNKEL, per germline (reference sequence). The CDR3 covers 16 residues. Trimming shortened V by 3 bases and J by 2 bases, and 11 bases separated the two germline ends. The CDR3 DNA reads TGTGCCAGCAGCCAGTACAGGGACACTGGGGCCAACGTCCTGACTTTC. Amino acid sequence: CASSQYRDTGANVLTF.

The chain couples TRBV4-3 to TRBJ2-5, with 7 positions matching TRBD1. The V segment lost 4 bases and the J segment 5 bases; nucleotides outside the gene matches: 7. This CDR3 has 14 residues. The germline CDR1 and CDR2 sequences are LGHNA and YSLEER. The CDR3 spells CASSLRTGHETQYF. CDR3 DNA: TGCGCCAGCAGCCTACGGACAGGTCACGAGACCCAGTACTTC.

The CDR3 loop is CSVSPLTGDYGYTF. For the CDR3, the DNA is TGCAGCGTCTCTCCTCTGACAGGGGACTATGGCTACACCTTC. The chain is built from TRBV29-1 and TRBJ1-2; 8 nucleotides align to TRBD1. The J segment lost 3 bases and the V segment lost 6 bases, leaving 9 bases of the junction unmatched. This CDR3 comprises 14 residues. Germline V gives CDR1 SQVTM, CDR2 ANQGSEA.

CDR3 loop: CASSPTGSVYTF. CDR3 bases: TGTGCCAGTAGCCCCACGGGGTCGGTTTACACCTTC. The chain recombines TRBV19 with TRBJ1-2; D ambiguous. V was cut by 6 bases and J by 11 bases, with 16 bases left in between. The CDR3 covers 12 residues. The germline CDR1 and CDR2 sequences are LNHDA and SQIVND (reference sequence). The whole variable domain, remainder taken from reference TRBV19 and TRBJ1-2, is DGGITQSPKYLFRKEGQNVTLSCEQNLNHDAMYWYRQDPGQGLRLIYYSQIVNDFQKGDIAEGYSVSREKKESFPLTVTSAQKNPTAFYLCASSPTGSVYTFGSGTRLTVV.

J is TRBJ1-1 and V is TRBV7-6; D is unresolved. V lost 1 base to trimming and J lost 0 bases, with 9 bases between them. Per germline, CDR1 SGHVS and CDR2 FNYEAQ. CDR3 length: 15 residues. CDR3 nucleotides: TGTGCCAGCAGCTTAGTGGGAGGACTGAACACTGAAGCTTTCTTT. Protein product: CASSLVGGLNTEAFF.

With regard to this clone: The identical CDR3 is also encoded by other nucleotide sequences in the sample. The rearrangement links TRBV5-1 to TRBJ1-5; D unclear. Per the germline V gene, CDR1 is SGHRS and CDR2 is YFSETQ. The CDR3 loop spans 15 amino acids. V was shortened by 0 bases and J by 1 base, with 8 bases between the two germline ends. The CDR3 protein is CASSLGAGSNQPQHF. CDR3 in DNA: TGCGCCAGCAGCTTGGGAGCCGGGAGCAATCAGCCCCAGCATTTT.

This clone has only a few counts. CDR3 in amino acids: CASSPTGNYGYTF. CDR3 DNA: TGTGCCAGCAGCCCGACAGGGAACTATGGCTACACCTTC. V usage is TRBV7-3 and J usage is TRBJ1-2; TRBD1 aligns across 7 bases. CDR3 size: 13 residues. Germline CDR1 and CDR2: SGHTA and FQGTGA. V lost 5 bases and J lost 2; bases outside the gene matches: 2.

CDR3 in amino acids: CASSGAWGGTAQFF. Written as DNA, the CDR3 is TGTGCCAGCTCAGGGGCTTGGGGAGGGACGGCGCAGTTCTTC. The chain uses TRBV18 and TRBJ2-1; TRBD2 agrees at 7 bases. Germline assignment: CDR1 KGHSH and CDR2 LQKENI. The CDR3 loop spans 14 amino acids. The trim removed 5 bases at V and 12 bases at J, leaving 13 bases unmatched.

The CDR3 bases are TGTGCCAGCAGCTTAGGTCGCGAGCAGTACTTC. Protein product: CASSLGREQYF. The chain carries TRBV7-6 and TRBJ2-7; D is ambiguous. The CDR3 is made up of 11 amino acids. Germline lookup yields CDR1 SGHVS and CDR2 FNYEAQ. Between the trimmed V and J ends, which lost 1 base and 6 bases, there was a span of 4 bases. Using reference TRBV7-6 and TRBJ2-7 for the parts outside the CDR3, the full variable domain is GAGVSQSPRYKVTKRGQDVALRCDPISGHVSLYWYRQALGQGPEFLTYFNYEAQQDKSGLPNDRFSAERPEGSISTLTIQRTEQRDSAMYRCASSLGREQYFGPGTRLTVT.

The chain recombines TRBV4-1 with TRBJ2-3, with 8 bases identical to TRBD1. V lost 2 bases and J lost 2; bases outside the gene matches: 6. The CDR3 runs to 16 residues. The germline gives CDR1 MGHRA, CDR2 YSYEKL. The CDR3 DNA reads TGCGCCAGCAGCCAACCCGGGACAGGACTCACAGATACGCAGTATTTT. It encodes CASSQPGTGLTDTQYF.

This clone was detected only once. The gene calls are TRBV25-1 and TRBJ1-2; possibly TRBD1 for D (6 bases). Deletions cut 6 bases from V and 8 bases from J, with 10 bases between. CDR1 is MGHDK, CDR2 SYGVNS, per germline. The length of the CDR3 is 11 residues. The CDR3: CASSAGEGYTF. The CDR3 DNA follows: TGTGCCAGCAGCGCAGGGGAGGGCTACACCTTC.